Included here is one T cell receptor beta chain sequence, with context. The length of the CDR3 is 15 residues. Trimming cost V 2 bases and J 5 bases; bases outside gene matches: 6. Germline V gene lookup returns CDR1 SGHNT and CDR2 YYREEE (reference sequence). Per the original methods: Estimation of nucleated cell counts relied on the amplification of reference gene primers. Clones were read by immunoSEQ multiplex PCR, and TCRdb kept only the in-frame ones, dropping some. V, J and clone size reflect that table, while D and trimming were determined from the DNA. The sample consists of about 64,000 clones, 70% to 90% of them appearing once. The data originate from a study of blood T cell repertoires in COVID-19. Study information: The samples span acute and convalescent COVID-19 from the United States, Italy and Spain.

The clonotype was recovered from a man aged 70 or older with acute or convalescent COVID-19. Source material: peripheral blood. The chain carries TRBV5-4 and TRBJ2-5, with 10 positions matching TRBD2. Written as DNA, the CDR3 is TGTGCCAGCAGCTTAGTAGCGGGGGGTACTGAGACCCAGTACTTC. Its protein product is CASSLVAGGTETQYF.